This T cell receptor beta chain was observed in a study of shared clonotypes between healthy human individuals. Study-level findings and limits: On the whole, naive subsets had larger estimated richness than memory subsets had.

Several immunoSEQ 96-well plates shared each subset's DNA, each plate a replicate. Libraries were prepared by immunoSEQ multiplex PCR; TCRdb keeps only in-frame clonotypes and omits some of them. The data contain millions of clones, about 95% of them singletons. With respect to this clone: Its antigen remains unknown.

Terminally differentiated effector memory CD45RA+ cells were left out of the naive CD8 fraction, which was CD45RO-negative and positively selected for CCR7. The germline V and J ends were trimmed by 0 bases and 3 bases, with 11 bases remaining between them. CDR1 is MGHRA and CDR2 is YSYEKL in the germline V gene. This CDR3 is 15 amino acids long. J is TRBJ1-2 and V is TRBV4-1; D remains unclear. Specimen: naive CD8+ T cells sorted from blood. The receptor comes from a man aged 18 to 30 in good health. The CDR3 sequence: CASSQEVGGYYGYTF. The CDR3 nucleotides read TGCGCCAGCAGCCAAGAGGTCGGCGGATACTATGGCTACACCTTC.